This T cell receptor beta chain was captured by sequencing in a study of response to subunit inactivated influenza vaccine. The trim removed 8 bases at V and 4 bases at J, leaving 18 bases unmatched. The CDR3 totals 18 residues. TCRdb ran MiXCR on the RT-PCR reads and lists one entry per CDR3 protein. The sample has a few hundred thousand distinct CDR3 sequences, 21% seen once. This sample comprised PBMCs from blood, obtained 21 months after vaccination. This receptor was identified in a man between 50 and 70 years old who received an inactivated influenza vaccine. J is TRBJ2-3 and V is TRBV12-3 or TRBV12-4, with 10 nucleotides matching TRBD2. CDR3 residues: CASALGTSGIVGADTQYF. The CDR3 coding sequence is TGTGCCAGCGCCCTGGGTACTAGCGGGATTGTGGGTGCAGATACGCAGTATTTT.